These T cell receptor beta chains were read from a single sample in a study of glioma-infiltrating T cells. TCRdb ran MiXCR on the multiplex PCR reads and lists one entry per CDR3 protein. This table holds some 40,000 distinct CDR3 sequences, about a fifth found once. The sequenced sample was glioma tissue, nonneoplastic brain tissue, or PBMCs (not recorded which). The receptors stem from a human donor with low-grade glioma or glioblastoma, undergoing nonglioma brain surgery, or in good health (not recorded which). CDR3s include the opening cysteine and the closing phenylalanine or tryptophan. D genes are given only for firm matches. Clone sizes are given selectively: once, few, many, or a class where the clone is expanded.

D | size | J | V | DNA | CDR3
NA | many | TRBJ2-5 | TRBV28 | TGTGCCAGCAGTTTGAGGCGGCGCCGGACCCAGTACTTC | CASSLRRRRTQYF
NA | many | TRBJ2-1 | TRBV28 | TGTGCCAGCAGTTTCACTCGGGACGGAACGCAGTTCTTC | CASSFTRDGTQFF
NA | NA | TRBJ2-6 | TRBV7-9 | TGTTCCAGCAGCCCCCAGCACTCTGGGGCCAACGTCCTGACTTTC | CSSSPQHSGANVLTF
TRBD2 | NA | TRBJ2-7 | TRBV6-5 | TGTGCCAGTAGTGGTGGGACTAGCGGGACAAGGTACGAGCAGTACTTC | CASSGGTSGTRYEQYF
NA | many | TRBJ1-3 | TRBV4-1 | TGCGCCAGCAGCCCCTTAGGAACAGGGCTTGGAAACACCATATATTTT | CASSPLGTGLGNTIYF
NA | many | TRBJ2-7 | TRBV19 | TGTGCCAGTAGTATGTGGGGCCGGGACACCTACGAGCAGTACTTC | CASSMWGRDTYEQYF
NA | many | TRBJ2-2 | TRBV28 | TGTGCCAGCAGTCGGGGATGGGGGGCGAACACCGGGGAGCTGTTTTTT | CASSRGWGANTGELFF
TRBD1 | many | TRBJ2-1 | TRBV4-1 | TGCGCCAGCAGCCAGGTATCCGGAAGGGGGCAAAATGAGCAGTTCTTC | CASSQVSGRGQNEQFF
TRBD1 | many | TRBJ1-4 | TRBV7-9 | TGTGCCAGCAGCTTAGCAGCTTCCGGGACAGGGAATGAAAAACTGTTTTTT | CASSLAASGTGNEKLFF
TRBD2 | many | TRBJ2-5 | TRBV28 | TGTGCCAGCAGTTTAGGTGGCGGGAGGAGAGGGACCCAGTACTTC | CASSLGGGRRGTQYF
TRBD1 | NA | TRBJ1-2 | TRBV3-1 | TGTGCCAGCAGTGACAGGGGAGAGAATGGCTACACCTTC | CASSDRGENGYTF
TRBD2 | medium-sized | TRBJ2-5 | TRBV6-2/TRBV6-3 | TGTGCCAGCAGTTACTGGGGGACTAGCGGGACGCAAGAGACCCAGTACTTC | CASSYWGTSGTQETQYF
TRBD2 | many | TRBJ2-3 | TRBV5-1 | TGCGCCAGCAGTCAACTTACTAGCGGGAAACCAGATACGCAGTATTTT | CASSQLTSGKPDTQYF
TRBD1 | many | TRBJ1-2 | TRBV28 | TGTGCCAGCAGTTCATCGTCGGGACAGGGGCGAGCCGGCTACACCTTC | CASSSSSGQGRAGYTF
NA | many | TRBJ2-1 | TRBV5-4 | TGTGCCAGCAGCTGGGCACGGGGGAATGAGCAGTTCTTC | CASSWARGNEQFF
TRBD1 | NA | TRBJ2-4 | TRBV18 | TGTGCCAGCTCACCGACAGGGACCAAAAACATTCAGTACTTC | CASSPTGTKNIQYF